The subject of this entry is one T cell receptor (beta chain). Its antigen is as yet unknown. V shed 2 bases and J 1 base; nucleotides not matched to a gene: 5. The germline V gene has CDR1 LNHDA and CDR2 SQIVND (reference sequence). This CDR3 is 17 amino acids long. This entry comes from a study of T cell clones after liver transplantation. Study in general: TCRbeta sequencing after a pre-transplant mixed lymphocyte reaction identified graft-donor-reactive clones, later tracked in post-transplant blood.

Sequencing used immunoSEQ multiplex PCR; TCRdb keeps in-frame clones, though not all of them. Of more than 95,000 clones listed, approximately 79% are singletons. Regarding the study as a whole: Compared with third party-reactive sequences, donor-reactive ones declined more, independent of withdrawal success. Migration into the graft, not deletion, may explain lost graft donor-reactive T cells.

The material was CD4+ T cells from blood, obtained around 48 months after liver transplant. The chain is built from TRBV19 and TRBJ2-2, with 9 bases aligning to TRBD2. The receptor was isolated from a human patient who received a liver transplant. A subset of T cells may come from the graft donor. CDR3 protein: CASSILLAGWNTGELFF. CDR3 coding DNA: TGTGCCAGTAGTATACTGCTAGCGGGGTGGAACACCGGGGAGCTGTTTTTT. Full variable domain (remainder filled in from reference TRBV19 and TRBJ2-2): DGGITQSPKYLFRKEGQNVTLSCEQNLNHDAMYWYRQDPGQGLRLIYYSQIVNDFQKGDIAEGYSVSREKKESFPLTVTSAQKNPTAFYLCASSILLAGWNTGELFFGEGSRLTVL.